Below, 28 T cell receptor beta chains from the same sample are listed, as sequenced in a study of Graves' ophthalmopathy and Graves' hyperthyroidism. Amplified material comprised TCR beta CDR3 regions derived from RNA transcripts. Amplification began with first-round RT-PCR using HTBI primers, then second-round multiplex PCR was performed. Each CDR3 protein gets one entry after TCRdb re-called the multiplex PCR reads with MiXCR. The repertoire consists of a few hundred thousand distinct CDR3 sequences, with around 18% occurring once and the leading ten covering roughly 1.4%. Source material: peripheral blood. These TCRs come from a woman younger than 35 with Graves' ophthalmopathy.

This clonotype has ten or more counts. The chain has TRBV30 and TRBJ2-7; D remains unclear. The V gene's germline CDR1 is GTSNPN and CDR2 SVGIG (reference sequence). Trimming took off 4 bases at V and 2 bases at J, with 9 bases between the two ends. The CDR3 is 12 amino acids. In nucleotides, the CDR3 is TGTGCCTGGACATCGGCTACCTACGAGCAGTACTTC. It yields the protein CAWTSATYEQYF.

V is TRBV6-5 and J is TRBJ1-5; no clear D. Germline V gives CDR1 MNHEY, CDR2 SVGAGI. The CDR3 extends over 12 amino acids. With 4 bases removed from V and 7 bases from J, the gap between germline ends came to 8 bases. CDR3 coding DNA: TGTGCCAGCAGTTCCTCTTTGCAGCCCCAGCATTTT. As protein: CASSSSLQPQHF.

This clonotype has at least ten counts. The chain links TRBV9 to TRBJ1-1, with 10 bases fitting TRBD1. Germline CDR1 and CDR2: SGDLS and YYNGEE. The CDR3 runs to 14 residues. With 0 bases clipped from V and 7 bases from J, the junction kept 3 bases outside the gene matches. CDR3 sequence reads: CASSVEGQGIEAFF. The CDR3 DNA sequence: TGTGCCAGCAGCGTAGAGGGACAGGGGATTGAAGCTTTCTTT.

Ten or more counts support this clonotype. The chain carries TRBV29-1 and TRBJ2-2; 7 bases match TRBD1. The ends lost 7 bases at V and 4 bases at J; junction bases unmatched: 15. Germline CDR1 reads SQVTM; CDR2 reads ANQGSEA. The CDR3 has 16 amino acids. CDR3: CSAPGEAGGRTGELFF. CDR3 DNA: TGCAGCGCCCCCGGAGAGGCAGGGGGACGCACCGGGGAGCTGTTTTTT.

This clonotype showed up many times. The genes are TRBV6-2 or TRBV6-3 and TRBJ2-6; D unclear. This CDR3 comprises 12 residues. Germline V CDR1 and CDR2: MNHEY, SVGEGT. Trimming stripped 7 bases from V and 3 bases from J, with 4 bases between. CDR3 protein: CASTVGANVLTF. The CDR3 DNA reads as TGTGCCAGCACGGTTGGGGCCAACGTCCTGACTTTC.

There are many counts of this clonotype. This chain uses TRBV7-9 with TRBJ1-2, with a possible D match to TRBD1 (5 bases). The CDR3 is 14 amino acids. Between the trimmed V and J ends, which lost 5 bases and 4 bases, there was a span of 14 bases. Germline V gives CDR1 SEHNR, CDR2 FQNEAQ (reference sequence). The CDR3 sequence: CASSRATDGYGYTF. CDR3 coding DNA: TGTGCCAGCAGCCGTGCGACAGACGGCTATGGCTACACCTTC. Combining the CDR3 with reference TRBV7-9 and TRBJ1-2 gives the whole variable domain DTGVSQNPRHKITKRGQNVTFRCDPISEHNRLYWYRQTLGQGPEFLTYFQNEAQLEKSRLLSDRFSAERPKGSFSTLEIQRTEQGDSAMYLCASSRATDGYGYTFGSGTRLTVV.

The sample holds many counts of this clonotype. The chain employs TRBV19 and TRBJ2-2, with D perhaps given as TRBD1 or TRBD2 (5 bases each). V was trimmed by 5 bases and J by 0 bases, leaving 10 bases between them. Germline V gene data show CDR1 as LNHDA and CDR2 as SQIVND (reference sequence). The CDR3 sequence is 15 residues long. The CDR3 region has the DNA TGTGCCAGTAGTTCCCCGGGACCGAACACCGGGGAGCTGTTTTTT. Its translation: CASSSPGPNTGELFF.

This clonotype was detected many times. The chain uses TRBV27 and TRBJ1-1; weak D call: TRBD1 (6 bases). CDR1 MNHEY and CDR2 SMNVEV come from the germline V gene (reference sequence). The CDR3 length is 13 residues. V lost 0 bases and J 8 bases, leaving 10 bases between the germline ends. The chain's CDR3 is CASSLSQGSEAFF. The DNA of the CDR3 is TGTGCCAGCAGTTTATCGCAGGGGTCAGAAGCTTTCTTT.

This clonotype was counted ten times or more. The J gene is TRBJ2-7, the V gene TRBV6-1, with D uncertain. Between the trimmed V and J ends, which lost 4 bases and 4 bases, there was a span of 11 bases. Germline CDR1 is MNHNS and CDR2 is SASEGT. The CDR3 length is 13 residues. CDR3 in DNA: TGTGCCAGCAGTGTGCACATAAAATACGAGCAGTACTTC. Protein product: CASSVHIKYEQYF.

In this sample, this clonotype turned up many times. The chain recombines TRBV27 with TRBJ1-1, with 7 bases aligning to TRBD1. This CDR3 has 15 residues. Germline values: CDR1 MNHEY, CDR2 SMNVEV (reference sequence). With 3 bases clipped from V and 1 base from J, the junction kept 5 bases outside the gene matches. The CDR3 sequence: CASSFAGGGNTEAFF. The DNA for the CDR3 is TGTGCCAGCAGTTTCGCAGGGGGGGGGAACACTGAAGCTTTCTTT.

CDR3 sequence (DNA): TGTGCCAGCAGTTACTCGATGGAGGATTCACCCCTCCACTTT. It codes for CASSYSMEDSPLHF. V is TRBV6-5 and J is TRBJ1-6; D gene unclear. The V gene's germline CDR1 is MNHEY and CDR2 SVGAGI. The CDR3 loop spans 14 amino acids. The V gene lost 0 bases and the J gene lost 8 bases, with 8 bases spanning the gap.

This clonotype occurred many times. This chain connects TRBV28 to TRBJ1-6; D unresolved. Germline values: CDR1 MDHEN, CDR2 SYDVKM. Trimming shortened V by 9 bases and J by 3 bases, and 9 bases separated the two germline ends. CDR3 length: 13 amino acids. This CDR3 reads CASSRVYNSPLHF. CDR3 DNA sequence: TGTGCCAGTTCGCGAGTCTATAATTCACCCCTCCACTTT.

In its sample, this clonotype was seen many times. This chain joins TRBV20-1 and TRBJ2-3, with TRBD2 identical over 10 bases. The germline V gene has CDR1 DFQATT and CDR2 SNEGSKA (reference sequence). This CDR3 has 15 residues. The V segment lost 5 bases and the J segment 4 bases; nucleotides outside the gene matches: 9. The CDR3 is CSALPSGRGADTQYF. The CDR3 nucleotides are TGCAGTGCTCTCCCAAGCGGGAGGGGTGCAGATACGCAGTATTTT.

This clonotype was seen repeatedly, ten times or more. This chain joins TRBV5-1 and TRBJ2-7; 11 bases fit TRBD2. Germline loops: CDR1 SGHRS, CDR2 YFSETQ. V shed 4 bases, J shed 0 bases, and the junction held 9 bases outside the gene matches. The CDR3 has 17 residues. CDR3 coding DNA: TGCGCCAGCAGCGGAATGTCTAGCGGGAGGAGCTCCTACGAGCAGTACTTC. It is translated as CASSGMSSGRSSYEQYF.

The table lists this clonotype with many counts. The chain couples TRBV7-8 to TRBJ1-6; TRBD1 matches at 9 bases. The CDR3 consists of 16 residues. The V segment lost 3 bases and the J segment 9 bases; nucleotides outside the gene matches: 9. From germline, CDR1 is SGHVS and CDR2 FQNEAQ. The DNA for the CDR3 is TGTGCCAGCAGCTTTGGGGGACAGGGTAATAGTTCACCCCTCCACTTT. It is translated as CASSFGGQGNSSPLHF.

The V and J genes are TRBV10-3 and TRBJ1-2, with D unclear. CDR1 is ENHRY, CDR2 SYGVKD, per germline. This CDR3 has 15 residues. Deletions cut 10 bases from V and 2 bases from J, with 20 bases between. The CDR3 coding sequence is TGTGCCAACCAGGCGGGCAGTCAACAAAACTATGGCTACACCTTC. Its protein product is CANQAGSQQNYGYTF.

This clonotype has a count of ten or more. CDR3 nucleotide sequence: TGCAGTGCTAGAGCAGGGCTAAGCACTGAAGCTTTCTTT. It is translated as CSARAGLSTEAFF. V usage is TRBV20-1 and J usage is TRBJ1-1; tentatively, D is TRBD1 (5 bases). This CDR3 has 13 residues. V was clipped by 1 base and J by 4 bases, with 10 bases between them. Germline V lookup: CDR1 DFQATT, CDR2 SNEGSKA (reference sequence).

This clonotype was observed at least ten times. The gene calls are TRBV12-3 or TRBV12-4 and TRBJ2-5; the match to TRBD2 covers 8 bases. The junction had 14 bases not matched to a gene; V was cut back by 7 bases and J by 7 bases. The CDR3 has 15 amino acids. The CDR3 protein is CASTPGAGGPRTQYF. DNA of the CDR3: TGTGCCAGCACCCCTGGTGCGGGGGGCCCGAGGACCCAGTACTTC.

The table lists this clonotype with many counts. The rearrangement links TRBV28 to TRBJ1-1, with D tentatively TRBD1 (6 bases). V was clipped by 3 bases and J by 1 base, with 12 bases between them. Germline loops: CDR1 MDHEN, CDR2 SYDVKM. The CDR3 has 15 residues. CDR3 sequence reads: CASSLVDSTNTEAFF. The CDR3 DNA sequence: TGTGCCAGCAGTTTGGTGGACAGTACGAACACTGAAGCTTTCTTT.

Ten or more counts support this clonotype. The chain joins TRBV13 to TRBJ2-2; 13 nucleotides match TRBD2. V lost 4 bases to trimming and J lost 9 bases; unmatched junction nucleotides: 8. The CDR3 extends over 16 amino acids. CDR1 is PRHDT and CDR2 is FYEKMQ in the germline V gene (reference sequence). The CDR3 sequence is CASSSRTSGGARELFF. CDR3 coding DNA: TGTGCCAGCAGCTCTCGAACTAGCGGGGGGGCCAGGGAGCTGTTTTTT.

The chain couples TRBV4-3 to TRBJ2-2; no clear D gene. Trimming pared 0 bases from V and 3 bases from J, leaving 11 bases between. The germline CDR1 and CDR2 sequences are LGHNA and YSLEER. There are 16 residues in the CDR3. As DNA, the CDR3 is TGCGCCAGCAGCCAAGATAGCCGACCAGACACCGGGGAGCTGTTTTTT. Its translation is CASSQDSRPDTGELFF.

This clonotype was seen ten or more times. V is TRBV2 and J is TRBJ2-5; D might be TRBD1 (6 bases). Trimming pared 6 bases from V and 1 base from J, leaving 15 bases between. The CDR3 has 15 residues. CDR1 is SNHLY, CDR2 FYNNEI, per germline. CDR3 protein: CASRLTGFGQETQYF. The CDR3 region has the DNA TGTGCCAGCAGATTAACAGGGTTTGGCCAAGAGACCCAGTACTTC.

This clonotype was recorded many times. CDR3 protein: CASSFGLAGALSSYEQYF. In nucleotides, the CDR3 is TGTGCCAGCAGCTTCGGACTAGCGGGAGCGTTAAGCTCCTACGAGCAGTACTTC. The V and J genes are TRBV5-4 and TRBJ2-7; the match to TRBD2 covers 13 bases. Germline CDR1 SGHNT, CDR2 YYREEE (reference sequence). CDR3 length equals 18 residues. V gave up 2 bases and J gave up 0 bases; unmatched junction bases: 8.

This clonotype was detected ten times or more. The chain joins TRBV6-2 or TRBV6-3 to TRBJ1-1; 7 bases agree with TRBD1. The junction had 5 bases not matched to a gene; V was cut back by 7 bases and J by 0 bases. The germline V gene has CDR1 MNHEY and CDR2 SVGEGT. This CDR3 comprises 14 residues. The CDR3 here is CASTPGQMNTEAFF. DNA of the CDR3: TGTGCCAGCACCCCGGGACAGATGAACACTGAAGCTTTCTTT.

This clonotype was detected only a few times. This rearrangement joins TRBV6-5 to TRBJ1-2; TRBD1 agrees at 7 bases. Germline V gene lookup returns CDR1 MNHEY and CDR2 SVGAGI. The CDR3 runs to 16 residues. Trimming cost V 0 bases and J 4 bases; bases outside gene matches: 8. The CDR3 DNA reads as TGTGCCAGCAGTTACTCGCACAGGGGCTCTGGCTATGGCTACACCTTC. It codes for CASSYSHRGSGYGYTF.

This clonotype occurred many times. V and J are TRBV6-5 and TRBJ1-2, with 9 bases that match TRBD1. The germline V gene encodes CDR1 MNHEY and CDR2 SVGAGI. The CDR3 runs 17 residues. After removal of 2 bases from V and 3 bases from J, the junction contained 10 bases not matched to a gene. The CDR3: CASSYGQGRRDYYGYTF. The CDR3 nucleotides are TGTGCCAGCAGTTACGGACAGGGGCGAAGGGACTACTATGGCTACACCTTC.

V usage is TRBV28 and J usage is TRBJ1-5, with D unresolved. Germline V gene data show CDR1 as MDHEN and CDR2 as SYDVKM. The V end lost 3 bases, the J end lost 5 bases, and 8 bases lay between the germline ends. The CDR3 sequence is 13 residues long. The CDR3 sequence: CASSFRGHQPQHF. The DNA for the CDR3 is TGTGCCAGCAGTTTTCGGGGTCATCAGCCCCAGCATTTT.

At least ten counts were recorded for this clonotype. The V call is TRBV20-1, the J call TRBJ1-3, with 8 bases identical to TRBD1. The CDR3 spans 14 residues. V dropped 1 base and J dropped 4; count of bases not matched to a gene: 3. Per the germline V gene, CDR1 is DFQATT and CDR2 is SNEGSKA (reference sequence). As DNA, the CDR3 is TGCAGTGCTAGAGGACAGGGGACGGGAAACACCATATATTTT. Translated, it gives CSARGQGTGNTIYF.